A selection of T cell receptor beta chains follows, all from one sample in a study of T cell repertoires in cytomegalovirus infection. TCRdb ran MiXCR on the reads and lists one entry per CDR3 protein. The table records more than 85,000 distinct CDR3 sequences, less than 25% of them present only once. The sequenced sample was CD8+ T cells from PBMCs. The receptor set was obtained from a human donor in good health (CMV status not recorded). Some clones in this sample may be carry-over from other donors' samples. The CDR3 runs from the conserved cysteine through the conserved F or W. D genes are given only for firm matches. Where a row states a size, it is once, few, many or the class of an expanded clone; other rows omit it.

j_gene | len | v_gene | abundance | d_gene | CDR3nt | CDR3aa
TRBJ2-7 | 15 | TRBV4-1 | . | TRBD2 | TGCGCCAGCAGCCAGAGAGACGGGGGGACTTACGAGCAGTACTTC | CASSQRDGGTYEQYF
TRBJ2-2 | 17 | TRBV7-8 | few | TRBD1 | TGTGCCAGCAGCTCCTACCGGGACAGGGGGCACACCGGGGAGCTGTTTTTT | CASSSYRDRGHTGELFF
TRBJ2-7 | 16 | TRBV6-2/TRBV6-3 | . | TRBD2 | TGTGCCAGCAGTTACTCTAAGCTAGCGGGAAACTACGAGCAGTACTTC | CASSYSKLAGNYEQYF
TRBJ2-6 | 15 | TRBV9 | . | . | TGTGCCAGCAGCGTAGGAACCTCTGGGGCCAACGTCCTGACTTTC | CASSVGTSGANVLTF
TRBJ2-1 | 15 | TRBV28 | . | TRBD1 | TGTGCCAGCAGTTCGGACAGGGAGTCCTACAATGAGCAGTTCTTC | CASSSDRESYNEQFF
TRBJ2-1 | 14 | TRBV7-2 | many | TRBD1 | TGTGCCAGCAGCCTCAACAGGGGAAACAATGAGCAGTTCTTC | CASSLNRGNNEQFF
TRBJ1-1 | 16 | TRBV7-6 | . | TRBD1 | TGTGCCAGCAGCTCAGAGGGACAGGGCGTGAACACTGAAGCTTTCTTT | CASSSEGQGVNTEAFF
TRBJ1-5 | 17 | TRBV2 | few | . | TGTGCCAGCAGTGAATGGGTAGGGAGGTATCGCAATCAGCCCCAGCATTTT | CASSEWVGRYRNQPQHF
TRBJ1-1 | 13 | TRBV7-9 | . | TRBD1 | TGTGCCCAAACGGACAGGGGAAGGGCTGAAGCTTTCTTT | CAQTDRGRAEAFF
TRBJ1-2 | 15 | TRBV7-9 | few | TRBD1 | TGTGCCAGCAGCTTAGCAGGACAGGCTAACTATGGCTACACCTTC | CASSLAGQANYGYTF
TRBJ2-7 | 13 | TRBV12-3/TRBV12-4 | . | . | TGTGCCAGCAGATGGGGGCCGGGGGGCAGGCAGTACTTC | CASRWGPGGRQYF